This entry concerns a single TCR beta chain. Its antigen remains unknown. These data come from a study of cytomegalovirus exposure and HLA in healthy donors. Overall study findings and caveats: Compared with the approximately 670-donor mean, an Asian-associated ancestry cluster reportedly had fewer N-insertions, according to a later analysis.

13 Jbeta primers and 60 Vbeta primers were used for the PCR. The table came from immunoSEQ multiplex PCR; TCRdb's copy has only in-frame clones and leaves some out. Among around 200,000 clones listed, around 81% were seen once. The origin of this receptor is a woman aged 45-60 years in good health and CMV-seropositive. The sample taken for sequencing was PBMCs.

The CDR3 protein is CASSLEGTGVTEAFF. CDR3 nucleotide sequence: TGTGCCAGCAGCCTAGAAGGGACAGGGGTCACTGAAGCTTTCTTT. The rearrangement uses TRBV9 and TRBJ1-1; 10 positions match TRBD1. Germline CDR1 is SGDLS and CDR2 is YYNGEE. CDR3 length equals 15 residues. The ends lost 4 bases at V and 4 bases at J; junction bases unmatched: 7.